Below are 9 T cell receptor beta chains sequenced from a single sample in a study of blood T cell repertoires in COVID-19. Some clones are missing from TCRdb's copy, which holds only in-frame ones; the method was immunoSEQ multiplex PCR. The sample contains 75,000 to 100,000 clones, 65% to 90% of which appear only once. The sample consisted of peripheral blood. The receptor set was obtained from a woman at least 80 years old with acute or convalescent COVID-19.

This rearrangement joins TRBV21-1 to TRBJ2-7; no check of the table's D call, TRBD1, against the DNA was made. TRBV21-1 is a recognized pseudogene. This CDR3 has 16 residues. CDR3 in DNA: TGTGCCAGCAGCAATTCGTGGACAGGGGCTCCCTACGAGCAGTACTTC. It specifies CASSNSWTGAPYEQYF.

V gene TRBV18 combines with J gene TRBJ1-4, with TRBD1 identical over 9 bases. From germline, CDR1 is KGHSH and CDR2 LQKENI. CDR3 size: 14 residues. After removal of 3 bases from V and 7 bases from J, the junction contained 3 bases not matched to a gene. The CDR3 sequence: CASSPGQGGEKLFF. Here the CDR3 DNA reads TGTGCCAGCTCACCGGGACAGGGAGGTGAAAAACTGTTTTTT.

The rearrangement uses TRBV19 and TRBJ1-4, with TRBD1 matching 7 bases. This CDR3 contains 18 residues. Germline V gene lookup returns CDR1 LNHDA and CDR2 SQIVND (reference sequence). Unmatched junction bases numbered 8, after V lost 1 base and J lost 0 bases. In nucleotides, the CDR3 is TGTGCCAGTAGTATAGTTCCGGGACAGCCCACAACTAATGAAAAACTGTTTTTT. It specifies CASSIVPGQPTTNEKLFF.

This chain connects TRBV11-2 to TRBJ1-5; D might be TRBD1 (5 bases). Germline lookup yields CDR1 SGHAT and CDR2 FQNNGV. The CDR3 spans 15 residues. V lost 0 bases, J lost 3 bases, and 9 bases lay in between. CDR3 nucleotide sequence: TGTGCCAGCAGCTTAGATGGGGCGGCCAATCAGCCCCAGCATTTT. Translating gives CASSLDGAANQPQHF.

This sequence joins TRBV9 and TRBJ2-7; D perhaps matches TRBD2 (5 bases). Germline values: CDR1 SGDLS, CDR2 YYNGEE. V gave up 0 bases and J gave up 2 bases, with 12 bases separating them. The CDR3 runs 15 residues. Here the CDR3 reads CASSVDGERTYEQYF. CDR3 sequence (DNA): TGTGCCAGCAGCGTAGATGGCGAGCGGACCTACGAGCAGTACTTC.

This rearrangement joins TRBV27 to TRBJ1-4; 9 nucleotides agree with TRBD1. The CDR3 contains 15 residues. The germline V gene encodes CDR1 MNHEY and CDR2 SMNVEV (reference sequence). The V gene end was trimmed by 5 bases and the J gene end by 10 bases; junction bases not matched to a gene: 11. The CDR3 is CASSTPGTGHGKLFF. The CDR3 region has the DNA TGTGCCAGCAGTACTCCCGGGACAGGGCACGGAAAACTGTTTTTT.

This chain's CDR3 is CASSLQGWGPETQYF. In DNA, the CDR3 is TGTGCCAGCAGCTTGCAGGGGTGGGGTCCAGAGACCCAGTACTTC. The V gene is TRBV5-4, the J gene TRBJ2-5; tentative D call: TRBD1 (6 bases). Germline V gene lookup returns CDR1 SGHNT and CDR2 YYREEE (reference sequence). The CDR3 covers 15 residues. Trimming removed 1 base from V and 4 bases from J, with 14 bases in between.

V usage is TRBV2 and J usage is TRBJ2-4; TRBD2 agrees at 9 bases. The V gene end was trimmed by 2 bases and the J gene end by 1 base; junction bases not matched to a gene: 6. The germline V gene encodes CDR1 SNHLY and CDR2 FYNNEI. This CDR3 spans 17 amino acids. The CDR3 loop reads CASSELGSGGAKNIQYF. The CDR3 nucleotides are TGTGCCAGCAGTGAATTGGGTAGCGGGGGCGCCAAAAACATTCAGTACTTC.

The chain links TRBV28 to TRBJ1-2; D is possibly TRBD1 (6 bases). The V and J ends lost 6 bases and 8 bases respectively, with 22 bases between them. The CDR3 totals 15 residues. Germline values: CDR1 MDHEN, CDR2 SYDVKM. Written as DNA, the CDR3 is TGTGCCAGCAGGACAGGCGATAGCATTGGAAGGGGCTACACCTTC. Protein: CASRTGDSIGRGYTF.